The rows below give T cell receptor beta chains drawn from one sample of a study of T cells in Graves' hyperthyroidism and ophthalmopathy. TCRdb analysed the multiplex PCR reads with MiXCR anew, one entry per CDR3 protein. The table records around 800,000 distinct CDR3 sequences, roughly 40% of them present only once. The sequencing input was blood. These receptors were obtained from a young man with Graves' hyperthyroidism. Each CDR3 is given with its conserved first and last residue. The D gene is left open where the match is weak. Some rows mark clone size as missing; the rest say once, few, many or name a class of expanded clone.

j_call v_call d_call clone_size cdr3_nt cdr3_aa
TRBJ1-1 TRBV9 . . TGTGCCAGCAGCGAATCGACAAATATGAACACTGAAGCTTTCTTT CASSESTNMNTEAFF
TRBJ1-1 TRBV11-2 . . TGTGCCAGCAGCTCCGGCAGGGACACTTTGAACACTGAAGCTTTCTTT CASSSGRDTLNTEAFF
TRBJ2-7 TRBV20-1 . many TGCAGTGCTAGAGATCAAGGGGTCGAGCAGTACTTC CSARDQGVEQYF
TRBJ2-7 TRBV12-3/TRBV12-4 . few TGTGCCAGCACCGTCGGACAGAGTTACGAGCAGTACTTC CASTVGQSYEQYF
TRBJ2-5 TRBV12-3/TRBV12-4 TRBD1 many TGTGCCAGCAGCTCCGGACAGGGATACGAGACCCAGTACTTC CASSSGQGYETQYF
TRBJ1-4 TRBV10-3 . . TGTGCCAGCGGTCTTTGGAAGGAAAAACTGTTTTTT CASGLWKEKLFF
TRBJ2-5 TRBV20-1 . . TGCAGTGCCTTAAAAACTTATGAAGAGACCCAGTACTTC CSALKTYEETQYF
TRBJ1-2 TRBV29-1 . many TGCAGCGTTGAAGGGCCCTCTCTATGGGGCTACACCTTC CSVEGPSLWGYTF
TRBJ1-4 TRBV12-3/TRBV12-4 . . TGTGCCAGCAGTTATGGGCGGGGTGAAAAACTGTTTTTT CASSYGRGEKLFF
TRBJ1-3 TRBV10-3 . once TGTGCCATCAGGGCGGCGGGACTTTCAAACACCATATATTTT CAIRAAGLSNTIYF
TRBJ2-7 TRBV9 . . TGTGCCAGCAGAAAATGGGGGGGCGAATACGAGCAGTACTTC CASRKWGGEYEQYF
TRBJ1-5 TRBV2 TRBD1 once TGTGCCAGCCCGGACAGGGGACTCAATCAGCCCCAGCATTTT CASPDRGLNQPQHF
TRBJ1-5 TRBV12-3/TRBV12-4 . . TGTGCCAGCAGTTCCACGGACGGGAACCCCAATCAGCCCCAGCATTTT CASSSTDGNPNQPQHF
TRBJ2-7 TRBV5-8 . few TGTGCCAGCCTCCTCGGTGGGTCGCGGGAGCAGTACTTC CASLLGGSREQYF
TRBJ2-5 TRBV20-1 TRBD2 . TGCAGTGCTAGAGCGGGACTCCTAGCGGGAGAAGAGACCCAGTACTTC CSARAGLLAGEETQYF
TRBJ1-2 TRBV6-1 . . TGTGCCAGCAGTGAACGAGCAGTGGCCTATGGCTACACCTTC CASSERAVAYGYTF
TRBJ2-5 TRBV2 . many TGTGCCAGCAGGAGGGGAGGGGGCATCGGAGAGACCCAGTACTTC CASRRGGGIGETQYF
TRBJ1-1 TRBV7-2 . . TGTGCCACCAGCAGACCCTGGGCAGGGGAGGTCGGAGCTTTCTTT CATSRPWAGEVGAFF
TRBJ1-2 TRBV5-5 TRBD1 many TGTGCCAGCAGCTTGGGGACAGGGGGCTTTGGCTACACCTTC CASSLGTGGFGYTF
TRBJ2-5 TRBV20-1 . many TGCAGTGCTAAAGACCCCGGTCTAGCGAGACAAGAGACCCAGTACTTC CSAKDPGLARQETQYF
TRBJ1-5 TRBV15 . many TGTGCCACCAGCAGAGATAGGGCCTTACTTAGCAATCAGCCCCAGCATTTT CATSRDRALLSNQPQHF
TRBJ1-2 TRBV10-3 TRBD1 many TGTGCCATCGCTGGGGACAGGGTGAAGGATGGCTACACCTTC CAIAGDRVKDGYTF
TRBJ2-7 TRBV12-3/TRBV12-4 . . TGTGCCAGCAGCTCCAATCGGGCACCCTACGAGCAGTACTTC CASSSNRAPYEQYF
TRBJ2-5 TRBV12-3/TRBV12-4 . . TGTGCCAGCAGTCCTTCGGCCCCCGGGGAGACCCAGTACTTC CASSPSAPGETQYF
TRBJ2-2 TRBV2 . . TGTGCCAGCGGGGTACTCGTCACCGGGGAGCTGTTTTTT CASGVLVTGELFF
TRBJ1-5 TRBV2 . . TGTGCCAGCAGTCCCGGAACCGGGCGACACAATCAGCCCCAGCATTTT CASSPGTGRHNQPQHF
TRBJ2-7 TRBV6-1 . few TGTGCCAGCAGTGGTACTACCTACGAGCAGTACTTC CASSGTTYEQYF
TRBJ2-2 TRBV19 . . TGCGCCAGCAGCTCGGGAGCGAATCGGGGCACCGGGGAGCTGTTTTTT CASSSGANRGTGELFF
TRBJ2-5 TRBV11-2 TRBD2 . TGTGCCAGCAGCTTAGAAACTAGCGGGTTGGAGACCCAGTACTTC CASSLETSGLETQYF
TRBJ1-1 TRBV12-3/TRBV12-4 . . TGTGCCAGCAGTGATGTCCTTAACACTGAAGCTTTCTTT CASSDVLNTEAFF
TRBJ2-6 TRBV2 . many TGTGCCAGCAGTGAAGAACCTACCTATGGGGCCAACGTCCTGACTTTC CASSEEPTYGANVLTF
TRBJ2-1 TRBV24-1 TRBD1 . TGTGCCACCAGTGATACAGGGGGGCACAATGAGCAGTTCTTC CATSDTGGHNEQFF
TRBJ2-2 TRBV29-1 TRBD2 . TGCAGCGTGGGGACTAGCGGGAGAGGGAGCACCGGGGAGCTGTTTTTT CSVGTSGRGSTGELFF
TRBJ2-7 TRBV5-1 TRBD2 . TGCGCCAGTGGGACTAGCGGGAGCCACGAGCAGTACTTC CASGTSGSHEQYF
TRBJ1-1 TRBV15 . . TGTGCCACCAGCAGCTTGGGGCAGGGGTACACTGAAGCTTTCTTT CATSSLGQGYTEAFF
TRBJ2-5 TRBV14 . few TGTGCCAGCAGCCAAGATAACAAGGGACCCACAGAGACCCAGTACTTC CASSQDNKGPTETQYF
TRBJ1-2 TRBV9 TRBD1 . TGTGCCAGCAGCCCCGGGGGGACAGGGATTGAGGGCTACACCTTC CASSPGGTGIEGYTF
TRBJ1-6 TRBV2 . many TGTGCCAGCAGGCTCCGGGACACCCCGAGTTCACCCCTCCACTTT CASRLRDTPSSPLHF
TRBJ2-7 TRBV5-1 TRBD1 few TGCGCCAGCAGCTGGGGGGACAGGGCCATCTACGAGCAGTACTTC CASSWGDRAIYEQYF
TRBJ2-7 TRBV10-3 . . TGTGCCAGCAGTGAAGTAACAGCCTGGGAGCAGTACTTC CASSEVTAWEQYF
TRBJ2-7 TRBV29-1 TRBD1 . TGCAGCGTTGCGGCTCGACAGGGGGGCGAGCAGTACTTC CSVAARQGGEQYF
TRBJ2-5 TRBV7-9 . . TGTGCCAGCAGCTCCTTTGGACATGCCCAAGAGACCCAGTACTTC CASSSFGHAQETQYF
TRBJ2-5 TRBV9 TRBD2 few TGTGCCAGCAGCGTAGAACCAGCGGGGGGGAGGGAGACCCAGTACTTC CASSVEPAGGRETQYF
TRBJ2-5 TRBV25-1 TRBD1 . TGTGCCAGCAGTGATAAGGGCAGGGCCCCGACAGGGGGCGCGGAGACCCAGTACTTC CASSDKGRAPTGGAETQYF
TRBJ1-1 TRBV9 . . TGTGCCAGCAGCCAAGATCTGGGGGCCTGGACTGAAGCTTTCTTT CASSQDLGAWTEAFF
TRBJ2-7 TRBV5-1 TRBD2 . TGCGCCAGCAGCCAGGGGACTAGTTGGCTCAGGAAGCAGTACTTC CASSQGTSWLRKQYF
TRBJ2-7 TRBV4-1 . many TGCGCCAGCAGCCGTTCCCGGGACGTAACCTACGAGCAGTACTTC CASSRSRDVTYEQYF
TRBJ1-2 TRBV15 . many TGTGCCACCAGCAGAGCTGTCGGTGGGGCCGGTGGCTACACCTTC CATSRAVGGAGGYTF
TRBJ1-5 TRBV13 . many TGTGCCAGCAGCTTGTCAGGGACTCAGCCCCAGCATTTT CASSLSGTQPQHF
TRBJ1-5 TRBV20-1 . many TGCAGTGCGAGAGCGGGGTATAGCAATCAGCCCCAGCATTTT CSARAGYSNQPQHF
TRBJ1-5 TRBV25-1 TRBD1 . TGTGCCAGCGGACAGGGATTTAGCAATCAGCCCCAGCATTTT CASGQGFSNQPQHF
TRBJ1-4 TRBV9 TRBD1 few TGTGCCAGCAACGGGGGGACAGGGGGTGAAAAACTGTTTTTT CASNGGTGGEKLFF
TRBJ1-1 TRBV6-4 . . TGTGCCAGCAGTGACTCCCAGGGCACTGAAGCTTTCTTT CASSDSQGTEAFF
TRBJ2-2 TRBV10-3 TRBD1 . TGTGCCAGCACCAGGACAGGGGACACCGGGGAGCTGTTTTTT CASTRTGDTGELFF
TRBJ2-1 TRBV15 . few TGTGCCACCAGCAGAGATCAGCGTGAGCAGTTCTTC CATSRDQREQFF
TRBJ2-5 TRBV25-1 . many TGTGCCAGCAGTGAATGGGAAGAGACCCAGTACTTC CASSEWEETQYF
TRBJ2-5 TRBV2 TRBD2 . TGTGCCAGCACCCTACTAGCGGGGCCCCAAGAGACCCAGTACTTC CASTLLAGPQETQYF
TRBJ1-5 TRBV2 . . TGTGCCAGCAGTGAATCCCGGCAGGGGAAAGGGAGCAATCAGCCCCAGCATTTT CASSESRQGKGSNQPQHF
TRBJ1-5 TRBV10-3 . . TGTGCCACAAGGTGGGTCAATCAGCCCCAGCATTTT CATRWVNQPQHF
TRBJ1-4 TRBV7-9 . once TGTGCCAGCAGCTTAGTGTCGGATGGGTCCAAGGGGGGAAGGGAAAAACTGTTTTTT CASSLVSDGSKGGREKLFF